These 4 T cell receptor beta chains came from one sample sequenced in a study of Ad26.COV2.S vaccination and SARS-CoV-2 variants. The treatment is: roughly 20 received Ad26.COV2.S at low or high dose, single or two shots; roughly five received placebo; per-sample allocation not given. The study sampled participants on day 63 after the first vaccine or placebo injection. Produced via immunoSEQ multiplex PCR; TCRdb's table is partial and in-frame only. In the table there are around 450,000 clones, 75% to 95% of which are singletons. The sample here was peripheral blood, taken in a trial of Ad26.COV2.S vaccine versus placebo. The receptors stem from a person between 18 and 60 years old who received the Ad26.COV2.S COVID-19 vaccine or a placebo.

CDR3 residues: CASSQDTGTNTEAFF. The CDR3 region has the DNA TGCGCCAGCAGCCAAGATACAGGCACAAACACTGAAGCTTTCTTT. This chain uses TRBV4-3 with TRBJ1-1; weak D call: TRBD1 (5 bases). Germline loops: CDR1 LGHNA, CDR2 YSLEER. The CDR3 runs to 15 residues. Trimming stripped 0 bases from V and 2 bases from J, with 10 bases between.

The rearrangement uses TRBV18 and TRBJ2-5; 7 bases are a match to TRBD2. Germline trimming cut 6 bases from V and 2 bases from J; bases unmatched to any gene: 18. The CDR3 runs 18 residues. CDR1 and CDR2 (germline): KGHSH, LQKENI. The CDR3 region is CASSHDSKRGYSQETQYF. The CDR3 DNA sequence: TGTGCCAGCTCTCACGACTCGAAGCGGGGCTACTCACAAGAGACCCAGTACTTC.

The V and J genes are TRBV5-8 and TRBJ1-5, with D perhaps TRBD1 (6 bases). The germline V and J ends were trimmed by 2 bases and 6 bases, with 12 bases remaining between them. The CDR3 length is 14 residues. In germline, CDR1 is SGHTS, CDR2 YDEGEE. CDR3 residues: CASSFGTPGQPQHF. As DNA, the CDR3 is TGTGCCAGCAGCTTTGGGACACCGGGTCAGCCCCAGCATTTT.

This chain connects TRBV19 to TRBJ2-1; D unresolved. The CDR3 contains 15 residues. The germline V and J ends were trimmed by 2 bases and 5 bases, with 13 bases remaining between them. In germline, CDR1 is LNHDA, CDR2 SQIVND (reference sequence). CDR3 amino acids: CASSIIPGFNNEQFF. For the CDR3, the DNA is TGTGCCAGTAGTATAATCCCCGGGTTTAACAATGAGCAGTTCTTC.